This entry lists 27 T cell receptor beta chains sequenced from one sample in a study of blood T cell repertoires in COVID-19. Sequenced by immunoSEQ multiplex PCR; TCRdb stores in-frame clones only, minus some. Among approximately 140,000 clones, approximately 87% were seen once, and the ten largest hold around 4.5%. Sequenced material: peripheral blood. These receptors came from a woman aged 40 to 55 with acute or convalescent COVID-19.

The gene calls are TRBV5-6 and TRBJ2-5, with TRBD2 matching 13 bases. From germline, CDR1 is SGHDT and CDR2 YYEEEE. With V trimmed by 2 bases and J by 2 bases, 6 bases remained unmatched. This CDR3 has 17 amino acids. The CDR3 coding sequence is TGTGCCAGCAGCTTCAGACGGACTAGCGGGGGACAAGAGACCCAGTACTTC. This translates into CASSFRRTSGGQETQYF. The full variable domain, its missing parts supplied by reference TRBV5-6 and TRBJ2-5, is DAGVTQSPTHLIKTRGQQVTLRCSPKSGHDTVSWYQQALGQGPQFIFQYYEEEERQRGNFPDRFSGHQFPNYSSELNVNALLLGDSALYLCASSFRRTSGGQETQYFGPGTRLLVL.

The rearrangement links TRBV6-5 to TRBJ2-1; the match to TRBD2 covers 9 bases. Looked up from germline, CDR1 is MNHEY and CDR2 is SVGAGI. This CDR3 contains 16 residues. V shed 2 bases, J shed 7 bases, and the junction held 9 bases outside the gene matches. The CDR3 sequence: CASSYRGGGARNEQFF. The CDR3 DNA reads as TGTGCCAGCAGTTACCGGGGCGGGGGGGCCAGGAATGAGCAGTTCTTC.

CDR3 nucleotide sequence: TGTGCCTGGAGTGTACAGGGGACTGGAAACACCATATATTTT. It encodes CAWSVQGTGNTIYF. The chain is built from TRBV30 and TRBJ1-3, with 7 bases aligning to TRBD1. This CDR3 spans 14 amino acids. V lost 0 bases, J lost 2 bases, and 1 base stayed unmatched. Germline CDR1 and CDR2: GTSNPN and SVGIG (reference sequence).

CDR3 sequence reads: CASGDRVQANEKLFF. CDR3 nucleotide sequence: TGTGCCAGCGGCGACAGGGTCCAAGCTAATGAAAAACTGTTTTTT. V and J are TRBV7-9 and TRBJ1-4, with 7 bases matching TRBD1. J lost 3 bases, V lost 8 bases, and 9 bases had no gene match. Germline assignment: CDR1 SEHNR and CDR2 FQNEAQ (reference sequence). The CDR3 consists of 15 residues. The variable domain in full, with the rest retrieved from reference TRBV7-9 and TRBJ1-4, is DTGVSQNPRHKITKRGQNVTFRCDPISEHNRLYWYRQTLGQGPEFLTYFQNEAQLEKSRLLSDRFSAERPKGSFSTLEIQRTEQGDSAMYLCASGDRVQANEKLFFGSGTQLSVL.

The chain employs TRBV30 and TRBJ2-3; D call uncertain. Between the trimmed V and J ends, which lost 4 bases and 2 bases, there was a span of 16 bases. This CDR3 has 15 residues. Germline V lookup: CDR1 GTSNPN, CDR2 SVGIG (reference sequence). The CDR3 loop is CAWIFPDFYTDTQYF. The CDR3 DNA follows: TGTGCCTGGATCTTCCCCGATTTCTACACAGATACGCAGTATTTT.

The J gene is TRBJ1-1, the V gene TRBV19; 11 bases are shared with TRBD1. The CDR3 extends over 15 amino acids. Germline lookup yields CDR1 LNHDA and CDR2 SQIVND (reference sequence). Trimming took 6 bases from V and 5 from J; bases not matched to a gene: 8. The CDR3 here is CASSIGTGGGTEAFF. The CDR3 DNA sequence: TGTGCCAGTAGCATTGGGACAGGGGGGGGAACTGAAGCTTTCTTT. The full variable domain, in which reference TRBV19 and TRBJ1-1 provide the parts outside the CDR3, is DGGITQSPKYLFRKEGQNVTLSCEQNLNHDAMYWYRQDPGQGLRLIYYSQIVNDFQKGDIAEGYSVSREKKESFPLTVTSAQKNPTAFYLCASSIGTGGGTEAFFGQGTRLTVV.

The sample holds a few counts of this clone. The CDR3 loop reads CASSQDQTSNTGELFF. The DNA for the CDR3 is TGCGCCAGCAGCCAAGACCAGACTAGCAACACCGGGGAGCTGTTTTTT. The V and J genes are TRBV4-1 and TRBJ2-2; 7 nucleotides agree with TRBD2. The CDR3 is 16 amino acids. Germline-derived CDR1 and CDR2 are MGHRA and YSYEKL. Germline trimming cut 0 bases from V and 2 bases from J; bases unmatched to any gene: 3.

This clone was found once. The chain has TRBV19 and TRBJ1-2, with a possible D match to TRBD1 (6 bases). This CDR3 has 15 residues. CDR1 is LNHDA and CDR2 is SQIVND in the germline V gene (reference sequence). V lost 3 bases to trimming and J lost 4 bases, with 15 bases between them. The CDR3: CASSIYPDRSYGYTF. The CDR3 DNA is TGTGCCAGTAGTATCTACCCAGACAGGTCCTATGGCTACACCTTC.

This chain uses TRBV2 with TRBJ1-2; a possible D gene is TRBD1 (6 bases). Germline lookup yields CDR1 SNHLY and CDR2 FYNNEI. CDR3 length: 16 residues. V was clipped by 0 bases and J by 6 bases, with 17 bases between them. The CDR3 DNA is TGTGCCAGCAGTGAAGCCGGGCTGGGGGCGCAGGATGGCTACACCTTC. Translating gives CASSEAGLGAQDGYTF. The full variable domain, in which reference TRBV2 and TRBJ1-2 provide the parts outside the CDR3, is EPEVTQTPSHQVTQMGQEVILRCVPISNHLYFYWYRQILGQKVEFLVSFYNNEISEKSEIFDDQFSVERPDGSNFTLKIRSTKLEDSAMYFCASSEAGLGAQDGYTFGSGTRLTVV.

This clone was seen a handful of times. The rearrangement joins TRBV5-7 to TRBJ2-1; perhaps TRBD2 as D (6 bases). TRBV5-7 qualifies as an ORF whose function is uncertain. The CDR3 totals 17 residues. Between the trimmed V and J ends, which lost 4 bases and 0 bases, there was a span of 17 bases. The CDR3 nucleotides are TGTGCCAGCAGCAAGATTTTAGCGGCCAGCTCCTACAATGAGCAGTTCTTC. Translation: CASSKILAASSYNEQFF.

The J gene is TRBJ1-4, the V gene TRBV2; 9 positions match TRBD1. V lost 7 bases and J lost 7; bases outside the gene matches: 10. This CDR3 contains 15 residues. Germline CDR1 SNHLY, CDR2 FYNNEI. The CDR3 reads CASTTPGQGSEKLFF. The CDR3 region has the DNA TGTGCCAGCACCACACCGGGACAGGGAAGTGAAAAACTGTTTTTT.

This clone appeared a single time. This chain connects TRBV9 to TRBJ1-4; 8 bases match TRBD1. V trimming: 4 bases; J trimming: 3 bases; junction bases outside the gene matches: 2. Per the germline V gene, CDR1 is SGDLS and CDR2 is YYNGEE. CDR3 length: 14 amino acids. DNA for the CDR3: TGTGCCAGCAGCACGGGACAGGCTAATGAAAAACTGTTTTTT. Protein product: CASSTGQANEKLFF. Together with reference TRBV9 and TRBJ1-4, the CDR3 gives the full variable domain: DSGVTQTPKHLITATGQRVTLRCSPRSGDLSVYWYQQSLDQGLQFLIQYYNGEERAKGNILERFSAQQFPDLHSELNLSSLELGDSALYFCASSTGQANEKLFFGSGTQLSVL.

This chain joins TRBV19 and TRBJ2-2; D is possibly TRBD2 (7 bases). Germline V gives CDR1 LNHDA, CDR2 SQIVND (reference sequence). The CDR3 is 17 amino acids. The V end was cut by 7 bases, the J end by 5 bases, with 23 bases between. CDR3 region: CASTHMGGAPRTGELFF. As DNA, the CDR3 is TGTGCCAGTACCCACATGGGGGGGGCGCCTAGGACCGGGGAGCTGTTTTTT.

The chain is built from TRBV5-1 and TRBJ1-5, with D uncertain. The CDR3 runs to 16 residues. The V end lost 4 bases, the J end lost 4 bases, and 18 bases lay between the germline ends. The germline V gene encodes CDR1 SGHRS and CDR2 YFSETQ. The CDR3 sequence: CASSRKREGGNQPQHF. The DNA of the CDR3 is TGCGCCAGCAGCCGGAAGAGGGAGGGAGGTAATCAGCCCCAGCATTTT.

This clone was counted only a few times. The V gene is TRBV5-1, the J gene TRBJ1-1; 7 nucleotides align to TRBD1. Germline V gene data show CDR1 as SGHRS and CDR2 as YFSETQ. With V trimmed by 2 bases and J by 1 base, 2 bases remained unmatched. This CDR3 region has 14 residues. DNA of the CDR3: TGCGCCAGCAGCTTCACAGGGGCGAACACTGAAGCTTTCTTT. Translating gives CASSFTGANTEAFF. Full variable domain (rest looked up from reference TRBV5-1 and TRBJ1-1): KAGVTQTPRYLIKTRGQQVTLSCSPISGHRSVSWYQQTPGQGLQFLFEYFSETQRNKGNFPGRFSGRQFSNSRSEMNVSTLELGDSALYLCASSFTGANTEAFFGQGTRLTVV.

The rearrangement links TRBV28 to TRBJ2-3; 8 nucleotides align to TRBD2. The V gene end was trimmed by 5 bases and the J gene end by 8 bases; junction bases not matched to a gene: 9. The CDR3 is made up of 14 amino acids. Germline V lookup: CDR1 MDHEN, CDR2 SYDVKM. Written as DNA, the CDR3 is TGTGCCAGCAGTGCGACGGGGGGGCCCATTACGCAGTATTTT. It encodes CASSATGGPITQYF.

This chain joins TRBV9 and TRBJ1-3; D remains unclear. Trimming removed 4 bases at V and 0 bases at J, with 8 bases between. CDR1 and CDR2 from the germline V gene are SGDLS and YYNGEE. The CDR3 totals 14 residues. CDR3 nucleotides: TGTGCCAGCAGCCCTAGTGGCTCTGGAAACACCATATATTTT. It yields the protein CASSPSGSGNTIYF.

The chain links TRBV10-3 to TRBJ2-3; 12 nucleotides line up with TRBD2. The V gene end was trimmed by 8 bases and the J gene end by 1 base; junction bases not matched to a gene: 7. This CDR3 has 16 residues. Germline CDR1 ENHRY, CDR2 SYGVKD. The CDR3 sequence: CAIGPASGGGTDTQYF. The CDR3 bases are TGTGCCATCGGGCCGGCTAGCGGGGGGGGCACAGATACGCAGTATTTT.

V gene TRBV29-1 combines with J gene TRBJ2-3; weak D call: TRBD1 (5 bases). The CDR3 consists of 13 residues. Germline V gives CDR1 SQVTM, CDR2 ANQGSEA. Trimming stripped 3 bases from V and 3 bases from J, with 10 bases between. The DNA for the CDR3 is TGCAGCGTTGAGAACTCAGGGACAGATACGCAGTATTTT. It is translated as CSVENSGTDTQYF.

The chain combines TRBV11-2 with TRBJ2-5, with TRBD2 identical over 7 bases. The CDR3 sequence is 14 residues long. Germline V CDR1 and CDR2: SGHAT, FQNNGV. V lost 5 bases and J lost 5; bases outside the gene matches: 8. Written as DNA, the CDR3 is TGTGCCAGCAGCCCACAAACTAGCGTGGAGACCCAGTACTTC. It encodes CASSPQTSVETQYF.

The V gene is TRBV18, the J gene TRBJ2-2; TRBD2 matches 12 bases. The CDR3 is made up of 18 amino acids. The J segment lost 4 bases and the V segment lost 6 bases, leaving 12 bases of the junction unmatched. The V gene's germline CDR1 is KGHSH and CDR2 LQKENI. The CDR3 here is CASSPRLAGVTGTGELFF. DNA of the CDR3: TGTGCCAGCTCGCCAAGACTAGCGGGAGTTACGGGCACCGGGGAGCTGTTTTTT.

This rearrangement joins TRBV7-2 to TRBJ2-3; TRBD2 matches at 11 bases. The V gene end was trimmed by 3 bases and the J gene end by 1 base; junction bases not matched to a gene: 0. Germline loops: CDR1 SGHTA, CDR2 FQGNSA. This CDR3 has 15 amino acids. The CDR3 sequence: CASSFSGRGTDTQYF. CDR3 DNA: TGTGCCAGCAGCTTTAGCGGGAGGGGCACAGATACGCAGTATTTT.

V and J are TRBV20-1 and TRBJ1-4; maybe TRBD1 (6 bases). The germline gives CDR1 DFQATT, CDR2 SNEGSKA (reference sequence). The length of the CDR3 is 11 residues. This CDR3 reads CRRQVRRQLFF. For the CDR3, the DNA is TGCAGAAGACAGGTACGCCGCCAACTGTTTTTT.

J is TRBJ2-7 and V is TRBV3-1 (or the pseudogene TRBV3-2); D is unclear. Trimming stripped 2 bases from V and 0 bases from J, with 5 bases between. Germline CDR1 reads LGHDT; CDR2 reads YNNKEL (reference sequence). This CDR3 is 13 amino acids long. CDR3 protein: CASSQRSSYEQYF. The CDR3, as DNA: TGTGCCAGCAGCCAAAGGAGCTCCTACGAGCAGTACTTC.

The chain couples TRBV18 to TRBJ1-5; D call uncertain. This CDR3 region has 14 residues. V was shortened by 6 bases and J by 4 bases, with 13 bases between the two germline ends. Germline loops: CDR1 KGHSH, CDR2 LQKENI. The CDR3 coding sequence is TGTGCCAGCTCTCAAGAGGAGGGAAATCAGCCCCAGCATTTT. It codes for CASSQEEGNQPQHF.

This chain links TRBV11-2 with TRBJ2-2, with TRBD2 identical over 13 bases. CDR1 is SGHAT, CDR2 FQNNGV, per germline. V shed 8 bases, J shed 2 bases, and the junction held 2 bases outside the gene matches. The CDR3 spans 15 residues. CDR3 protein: CASGLAGVNTGELFF. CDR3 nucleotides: TGTGCCAGCGGACTAGCGGGGGTTAACACCGGGGAGCTGTTTTTT. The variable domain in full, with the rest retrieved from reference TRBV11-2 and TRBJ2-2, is EAGVAQSPRYKIIEKRQSVAFWCNPISGHATLYWYQQILGQGPKLLIQFQNNGVVDDSQLPKDRFSAERLKGVDSTLKIQPAKLEDSAVYLCASGLAGVNTGELFFGEGSRLTVL.

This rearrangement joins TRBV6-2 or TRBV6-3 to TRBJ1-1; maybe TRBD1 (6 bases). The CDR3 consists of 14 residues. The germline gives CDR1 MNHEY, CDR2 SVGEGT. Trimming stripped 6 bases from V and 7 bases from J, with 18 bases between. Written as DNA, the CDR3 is TGTGCCAGCAGCCACGGGGGGCCGTTGCTTGAAGCTTTCTTT. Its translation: CASSHGGPLLEAFF.